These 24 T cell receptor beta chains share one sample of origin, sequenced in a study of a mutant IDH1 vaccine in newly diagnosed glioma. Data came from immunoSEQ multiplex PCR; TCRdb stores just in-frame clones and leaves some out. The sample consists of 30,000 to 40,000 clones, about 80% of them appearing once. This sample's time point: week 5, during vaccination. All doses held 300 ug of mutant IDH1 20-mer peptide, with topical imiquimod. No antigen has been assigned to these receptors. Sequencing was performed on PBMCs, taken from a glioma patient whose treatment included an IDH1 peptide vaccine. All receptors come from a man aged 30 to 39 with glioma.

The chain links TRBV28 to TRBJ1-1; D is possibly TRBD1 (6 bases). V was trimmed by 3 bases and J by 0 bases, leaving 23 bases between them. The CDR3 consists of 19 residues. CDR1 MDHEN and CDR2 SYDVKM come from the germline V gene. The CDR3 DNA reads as TGTGCCAGCAGTTTTGGCCAAGGGACAAGCCAAATTTTGAACACTGAAGCTTTCTTT. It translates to CASSFGQGTSQILNTEAFF.

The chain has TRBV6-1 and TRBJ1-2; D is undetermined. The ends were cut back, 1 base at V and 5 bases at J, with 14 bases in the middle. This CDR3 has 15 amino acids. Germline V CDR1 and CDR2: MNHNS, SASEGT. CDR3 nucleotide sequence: TGTGCCAGCAGTGAAGGAACAAACCCTTTATATGGCTACACCTTC. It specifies CASSEGTNPLYGYTF.

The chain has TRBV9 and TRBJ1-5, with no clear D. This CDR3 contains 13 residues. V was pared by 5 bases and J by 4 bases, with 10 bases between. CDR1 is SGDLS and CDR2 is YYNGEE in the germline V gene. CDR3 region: CASSADQNQPQHF. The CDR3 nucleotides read TGTGCCAGCAGTGCCGATCAAAATCAGCCCCAGCATTTT.

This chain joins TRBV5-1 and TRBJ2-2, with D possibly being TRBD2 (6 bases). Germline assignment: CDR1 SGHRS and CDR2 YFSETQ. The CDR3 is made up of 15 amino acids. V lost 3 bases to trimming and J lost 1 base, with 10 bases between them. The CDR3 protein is CASSSGTVNTGELFF. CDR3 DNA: TGCGCCAGCAGCTCCGGGACTGTGAACACCGGGGAGCTGTTTTTT.

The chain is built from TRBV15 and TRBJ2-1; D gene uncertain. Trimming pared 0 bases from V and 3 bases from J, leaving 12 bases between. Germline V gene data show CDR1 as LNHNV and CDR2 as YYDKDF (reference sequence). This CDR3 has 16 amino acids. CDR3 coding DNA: TGTGCCACCAGCAGAGATATCCCAGCCCGCTACAATGAGCAGTTCTTC. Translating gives CATSRDIPARYNEQFF. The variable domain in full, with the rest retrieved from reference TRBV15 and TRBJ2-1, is DAMVIQNPRYQVTQFGKPVTLSCSQTLNHNVMYWYQQKSSQAPKLLFHYYDKDFNNEADTPDNFQSRRPNTSFCFLDIRSPGLGDTAMYLCATSRDIPARYNEQFFGPGTRLTVL.

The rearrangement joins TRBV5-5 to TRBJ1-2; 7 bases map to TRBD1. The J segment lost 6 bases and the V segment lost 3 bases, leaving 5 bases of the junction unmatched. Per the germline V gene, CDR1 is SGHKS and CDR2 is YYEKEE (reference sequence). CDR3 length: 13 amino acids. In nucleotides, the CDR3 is TGTGCCAGCAGCTCTCCGGGACAGCATGGCTACACCTTC. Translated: CASSSPGQHGYTF.

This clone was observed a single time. CDR3 sequence (DNA): TGTGCCAGCAGTGTGGACAGGGTTCGCACAGATACGCAGTATTTT. Residues: CASSVDRVRTDTQYF. This sequence joins TRBV6-1 and TRBJ2-3; 8 nucleotides match TRBD1. Per the germline V gene, CDR1 is MNHNS and CDR2 is SASEGT. Losses at the gene ends were 4 bases for V and 1 base for J; bases not matched to a gene: 4. The CDR3 loop spans 15 amino acids.

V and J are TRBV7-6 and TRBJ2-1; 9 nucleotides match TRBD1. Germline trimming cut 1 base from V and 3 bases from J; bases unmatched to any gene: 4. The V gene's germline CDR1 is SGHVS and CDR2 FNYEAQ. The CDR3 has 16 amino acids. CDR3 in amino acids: CASSLGGQGIYNEQFF. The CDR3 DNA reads TGTGCCAGCAGCTTAGGAGGACAGGGGATCTACAATGAGCAGTTCTTC. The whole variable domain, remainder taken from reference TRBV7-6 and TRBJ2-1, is GAGVSQSPRYKVTKRGQDVALRCDPISGHVSLYWYRQALGQGPEFLTYFNYEAQQDKSGLPNDRFSAERPEGSISTLTIQRTEQRDSAMYRCASSLGGQGIYNEQFFGPGTRLTVL.

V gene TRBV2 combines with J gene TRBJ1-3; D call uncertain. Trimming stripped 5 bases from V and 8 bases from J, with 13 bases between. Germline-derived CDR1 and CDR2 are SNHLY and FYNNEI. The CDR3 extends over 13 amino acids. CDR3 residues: CASSQEKGDTIYF. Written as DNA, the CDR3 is TGTGCCAGCAGTCAGGAGAAGGGAGACACCATATATTTT.

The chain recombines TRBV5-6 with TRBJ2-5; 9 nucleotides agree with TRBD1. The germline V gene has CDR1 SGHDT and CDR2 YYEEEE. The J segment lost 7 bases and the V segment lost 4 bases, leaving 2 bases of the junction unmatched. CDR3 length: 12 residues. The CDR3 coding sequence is TGTGCCAGCAGCGGACAGGGGTTGACCCAGTACTTC. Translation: CASSGQGLTQYF.

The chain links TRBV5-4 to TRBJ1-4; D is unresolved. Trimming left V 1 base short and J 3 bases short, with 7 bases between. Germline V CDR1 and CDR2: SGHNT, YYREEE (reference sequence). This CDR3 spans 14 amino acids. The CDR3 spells CASSLQQANEKLFF. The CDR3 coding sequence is TGTGCCAGCAGCTTGCAGCAGGCTAATGAAAAACTGTTTTTT.

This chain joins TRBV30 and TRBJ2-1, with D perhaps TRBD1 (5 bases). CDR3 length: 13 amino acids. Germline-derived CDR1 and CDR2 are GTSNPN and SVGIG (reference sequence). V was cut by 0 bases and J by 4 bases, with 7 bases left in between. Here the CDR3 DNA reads TGTGCCTGGAGTGTCTGGACATACAATGAGCAGTTCTTC. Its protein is CAWSVWTYNEQFF.

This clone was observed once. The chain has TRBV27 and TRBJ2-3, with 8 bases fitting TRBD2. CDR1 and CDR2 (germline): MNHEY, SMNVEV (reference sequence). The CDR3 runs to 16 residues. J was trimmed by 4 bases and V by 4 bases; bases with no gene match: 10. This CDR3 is CASSYSGSFSPDTQYF. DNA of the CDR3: TGTGCCAGCAGTTACAGCGGGAGCTTTAGCCCAGATACGCAGTATTTT.

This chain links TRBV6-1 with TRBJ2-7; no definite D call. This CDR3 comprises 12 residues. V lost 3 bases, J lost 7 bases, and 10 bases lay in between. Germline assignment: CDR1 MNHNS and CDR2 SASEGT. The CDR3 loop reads CASSDVLGEQYF. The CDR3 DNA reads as TGTGCCAGCAGTGATGTATTGGGTGAGCAGTACTTC.

The CDR3 DNA reads as TGTGCCAGCAACCTACAGGGGGAGGACAATGAGCAGTTCTTC. Translation: CASNLQGEDNEQFF. The V and J genes are TRBV6-1 and TRBJ2-1; TRBD1 matches at 8 bases. V gave up 7 bases and J gave up 5 bases; unmatched junction bases: 7. Germline V gives CDR1 MNHNS, CDR2 SASEGT. This CDR3 comprises 14 residues.

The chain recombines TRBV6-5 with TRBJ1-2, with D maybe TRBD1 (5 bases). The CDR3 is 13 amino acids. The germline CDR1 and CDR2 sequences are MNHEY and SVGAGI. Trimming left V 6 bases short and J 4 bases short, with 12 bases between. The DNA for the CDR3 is TGTGCCAGCAGGGTGGGGGGACCCTATGGCTACACCTTC. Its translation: CASRVGGPYGYTF.

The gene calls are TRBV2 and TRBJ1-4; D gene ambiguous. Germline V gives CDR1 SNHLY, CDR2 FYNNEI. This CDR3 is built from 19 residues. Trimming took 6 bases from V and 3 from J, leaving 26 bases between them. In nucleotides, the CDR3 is TGTGCCAGCAGCTCCTTTACCACTCCCTATCTTGAGCCTAATGAAAAACTGTTTTTT. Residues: CASSSFTTPYLEPNEKLFF.

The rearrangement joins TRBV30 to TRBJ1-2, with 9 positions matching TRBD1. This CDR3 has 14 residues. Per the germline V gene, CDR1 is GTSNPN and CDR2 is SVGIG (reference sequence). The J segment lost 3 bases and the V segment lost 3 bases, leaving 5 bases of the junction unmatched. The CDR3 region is CAWSSDRGDYGYTF. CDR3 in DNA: TGTGCCTGGAGCTCGGACAGGGGCGACTATGGCTACACCTTC.

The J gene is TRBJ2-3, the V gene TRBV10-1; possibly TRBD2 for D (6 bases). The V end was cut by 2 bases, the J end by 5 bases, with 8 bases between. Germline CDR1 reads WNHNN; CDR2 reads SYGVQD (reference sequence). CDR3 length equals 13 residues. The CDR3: CASSEQTRDTQYF. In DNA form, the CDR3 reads TGCGCCAGCAGTGAGCAGACTAGAGATACGCAGTATTTT.

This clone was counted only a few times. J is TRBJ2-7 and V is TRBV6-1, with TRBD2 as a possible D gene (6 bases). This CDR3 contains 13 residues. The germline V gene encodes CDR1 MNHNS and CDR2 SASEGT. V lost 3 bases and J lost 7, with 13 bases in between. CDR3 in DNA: TGTGCCAGCAGTGATGACGTTGCGGGGGAGCAGTACTTC. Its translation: CASSDDVAGEQYF.

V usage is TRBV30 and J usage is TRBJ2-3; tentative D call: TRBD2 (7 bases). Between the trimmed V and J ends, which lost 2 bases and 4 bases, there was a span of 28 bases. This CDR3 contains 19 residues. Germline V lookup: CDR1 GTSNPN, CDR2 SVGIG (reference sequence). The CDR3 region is CAWSPFAGALLPSADTQYF. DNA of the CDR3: TGTGCCTGGAGTCCGTTCGCGGGGGCCCTTCTACCGTCGGCAGATACGCAGTATTTT.

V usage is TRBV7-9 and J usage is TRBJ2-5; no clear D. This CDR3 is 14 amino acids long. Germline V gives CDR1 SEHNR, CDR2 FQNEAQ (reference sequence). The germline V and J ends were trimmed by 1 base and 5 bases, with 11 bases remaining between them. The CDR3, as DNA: TGTGCCAGCAGCTTAGATGGGTGGCAGGAGACCCAGTACTTC. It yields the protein CASSLDGWQETQYF.

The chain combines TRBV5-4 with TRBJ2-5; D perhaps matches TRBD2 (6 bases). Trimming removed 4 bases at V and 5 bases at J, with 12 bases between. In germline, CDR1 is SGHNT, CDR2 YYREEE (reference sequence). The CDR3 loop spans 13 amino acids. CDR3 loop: CASSIGGGETQYF. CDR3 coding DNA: TGTGCCAGCAGCATAGGTGGGGGGGAGACCCAGTACTTC.

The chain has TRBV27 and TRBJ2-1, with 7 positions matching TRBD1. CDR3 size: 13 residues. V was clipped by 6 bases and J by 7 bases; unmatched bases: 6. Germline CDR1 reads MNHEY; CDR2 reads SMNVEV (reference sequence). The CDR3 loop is CASSPGTVNEQFF. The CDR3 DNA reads TGTGCCAGCAGCCCCGGGACAGTTAATGAGCAGTTCTTC.